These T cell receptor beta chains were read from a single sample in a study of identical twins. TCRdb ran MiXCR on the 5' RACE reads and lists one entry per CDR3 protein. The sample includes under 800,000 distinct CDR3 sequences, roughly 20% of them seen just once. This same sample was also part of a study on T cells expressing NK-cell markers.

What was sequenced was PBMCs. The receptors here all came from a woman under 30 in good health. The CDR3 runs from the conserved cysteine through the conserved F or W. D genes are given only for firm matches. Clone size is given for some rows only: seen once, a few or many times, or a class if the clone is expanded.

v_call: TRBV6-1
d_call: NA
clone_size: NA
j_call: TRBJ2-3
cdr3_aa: CASSDGGADTQYF
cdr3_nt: TGTGCCAGCAGCGACGGTGGGGCAGATACGCAGTATTTT

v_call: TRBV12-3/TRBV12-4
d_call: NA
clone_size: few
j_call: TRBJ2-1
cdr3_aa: CASSLVGVGQFF
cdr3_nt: TGTGCCAGCAGTTTAGTCGGGGTCGGGCAGTTCTTC

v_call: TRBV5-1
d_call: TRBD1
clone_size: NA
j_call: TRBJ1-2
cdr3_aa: CASSTGTGNGYGYTF
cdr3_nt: TGCGCCAGCAGCACTGGGACAGGGAATGGCTATGGCTACACCTTC

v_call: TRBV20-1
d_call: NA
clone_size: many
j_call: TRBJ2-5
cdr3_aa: CSASRGGLGQYF
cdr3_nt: TGCAGTGCTAGCAGGGGGGGCCTTGGCCAGTACTTC

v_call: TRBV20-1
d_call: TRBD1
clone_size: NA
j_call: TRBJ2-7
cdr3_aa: CSALTDRAYEQYF
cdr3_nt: TGCAGTGCCCTCACTGACAGGGCCTACGAGCAGTACTTC

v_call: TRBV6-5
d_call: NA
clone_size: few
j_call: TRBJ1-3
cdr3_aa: CASSYSRTSGNTIYF
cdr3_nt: TGTGCCAGCAGTTACTCGCGGACCTCTGGAAACACCATATATTTT

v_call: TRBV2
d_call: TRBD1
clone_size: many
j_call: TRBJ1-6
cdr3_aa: CASSFTGDNSPLHF
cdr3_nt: TGTGCCAGCAGTTTTACAGGGGATAATTCACCCCTCCACTTT

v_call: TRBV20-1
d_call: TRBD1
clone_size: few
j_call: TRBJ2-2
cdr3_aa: CSAPDRWTGELFF
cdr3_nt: TGCAGTGCGCCGGACAGGTGGACCGGGGAGCTGTTTTTT

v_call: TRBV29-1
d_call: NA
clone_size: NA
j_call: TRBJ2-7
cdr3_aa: CSVESAGPFHEQYF
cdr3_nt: TGCAGCGTTGAGTCGGCAGGGCCCTTCCACGAGCAGTACTTC

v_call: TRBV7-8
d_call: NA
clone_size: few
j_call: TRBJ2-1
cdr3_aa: CASSGRIYNEQFF
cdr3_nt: TGTGCCAGCAGCGGCCGCATCTACAATGAGCAGTTCTTC

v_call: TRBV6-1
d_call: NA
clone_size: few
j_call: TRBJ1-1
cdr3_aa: CASMSQGYTEAFF
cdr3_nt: TGTGCCAGCATGTCTCAGGGTTACACTGAAGCTTTCTTT

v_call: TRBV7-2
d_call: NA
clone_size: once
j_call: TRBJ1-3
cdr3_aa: CASSLHTRNTIYF
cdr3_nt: TGTGCCAGCAGCTTACATACCAGAAACACCATATATTTT

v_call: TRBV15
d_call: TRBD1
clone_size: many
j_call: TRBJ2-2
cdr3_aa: CATSRSPQGAAGELFF
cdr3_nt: TGTGCCACCAGCAGATCCCCACAGGGGGCAGCCGGGGAGCTGTTTTTT

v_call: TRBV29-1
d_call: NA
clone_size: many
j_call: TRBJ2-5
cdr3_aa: CTGRVRETQYF
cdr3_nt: TGCACCGGGCGGGTGCGGGAGACCCAGTACTTC

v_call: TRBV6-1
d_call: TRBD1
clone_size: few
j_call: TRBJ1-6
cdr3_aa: CATPGTGPNSPLHF
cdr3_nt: TGTGCCACCCCCGGGACAGGCCCTAATTCACCCCTCCACTTT

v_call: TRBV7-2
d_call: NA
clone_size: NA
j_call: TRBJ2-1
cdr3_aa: CASNKLGNEQFF
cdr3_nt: TGTGCCAGCAACAAACTAGGGAATGAGCAGTTCTTC

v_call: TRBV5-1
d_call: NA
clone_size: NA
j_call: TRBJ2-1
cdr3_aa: CASSLLGFNEQFF
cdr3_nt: TGCGCCAGCAGCTTGTTAGGATTCAATGAGCAGTTCTTC

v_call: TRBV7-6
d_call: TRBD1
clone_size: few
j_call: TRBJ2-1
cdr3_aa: CASSLDRTGSENEQFF
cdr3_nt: TGTGCCAGCAGCTTAGATAGGACAGGGTCTGAAAATGAGCAGTTCTTC

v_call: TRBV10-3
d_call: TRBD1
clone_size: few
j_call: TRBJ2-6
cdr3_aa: CAIMDRGTGANVLTF
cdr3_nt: TGTGCCATCATGGACAGGGGCACTGGGGCCAACGTCCTGACTTTC

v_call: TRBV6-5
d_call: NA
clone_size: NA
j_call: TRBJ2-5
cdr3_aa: CASSYSPPGGWETQYF
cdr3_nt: TGTGCCAGCAGTTACTCTCCCCCCGGGGGCTGGGAGACCCAGTACTTC

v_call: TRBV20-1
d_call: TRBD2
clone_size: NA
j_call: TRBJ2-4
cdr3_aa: CSASNIAGGNIQYF
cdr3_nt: TGCAGTGCTAGTAATATAGCGGGAGGTAACATTCAGTACTTC

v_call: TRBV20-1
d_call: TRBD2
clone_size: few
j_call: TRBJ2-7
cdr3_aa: CSARVAGAPYEQYF
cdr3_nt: TGCAGTGCTAGAGTGGCGGGAGCCCCCTACGAGCAGTACTTC

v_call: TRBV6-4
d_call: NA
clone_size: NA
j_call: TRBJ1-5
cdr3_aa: CASSDKHRRQPQHF
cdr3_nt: TGTGCCAGCAGTGACAAGCACAGGCGGCAGCCCCAGCATTTT

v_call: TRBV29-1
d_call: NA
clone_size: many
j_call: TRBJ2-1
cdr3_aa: CSVAASRSDEQFF
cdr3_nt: TGCAGCGTTGCTGCTAGCAGGAGCGATGAGCAGTTCTTC